The T cell receptor beta chain under discussion was sequenced for a study of OX40 agonist ivuxolimab in advanced cancers. TCRdb's copy holds only in-frame clones and misses some; the assay was immunoSEQ multiplex PCR. This repertoire shows tens of thousands of clones, nearly 80% found once; its top ten account for over 15%. Samples of blood were obtained at baseline, on cycle 4 day 1, and on cycle 7 day 1. CDR3 length: 14 amino acids. Germline loops: CDR1 ENHRY, CDR2 SYGVKD. Unmatched junction bases numbered 4, after V lost 4 bases and J lost 5 bases. Sequencing used CD4+ or CD8+ T cells sorted from blood, obtained in a trial of the OX40 agonist ivuxolimab. This receptor was obtained from an adult with an advanced solid tumor such as melanoma, head and neck, liver or kidney cancer. The chain has TRBV10-3 and TRBJ2-1, with 8 bases fitting TRBD2. This chain's CDR3 is CAISAGGLHNEQFF. The CDR3, as DNA: TGTGCCATCAGTGCGGGAGGGTTGCACAATGAGCAGTTCTTC.